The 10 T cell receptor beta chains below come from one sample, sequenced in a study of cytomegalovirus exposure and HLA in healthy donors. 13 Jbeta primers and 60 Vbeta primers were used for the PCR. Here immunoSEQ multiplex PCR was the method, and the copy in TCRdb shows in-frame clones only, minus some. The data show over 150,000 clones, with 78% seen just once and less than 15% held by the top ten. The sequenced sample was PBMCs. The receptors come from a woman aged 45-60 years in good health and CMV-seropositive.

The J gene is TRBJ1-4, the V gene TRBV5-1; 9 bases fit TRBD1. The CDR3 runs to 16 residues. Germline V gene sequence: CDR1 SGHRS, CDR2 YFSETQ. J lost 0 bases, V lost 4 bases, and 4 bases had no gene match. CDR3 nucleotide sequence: TGCGCCAGCAGCGTCACAGGGGGCCCAACTAATGAAAAACTGTTTTTT. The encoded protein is CASSVTGGPTNEKLFF.

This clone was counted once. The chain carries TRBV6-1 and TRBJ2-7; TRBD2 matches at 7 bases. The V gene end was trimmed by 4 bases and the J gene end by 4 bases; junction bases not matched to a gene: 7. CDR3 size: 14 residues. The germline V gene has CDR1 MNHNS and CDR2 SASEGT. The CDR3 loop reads CASSAQGGEYEQYF. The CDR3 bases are TGTGCCAGCAGTGCGCAGGGAGGGGAGTACGAGCAGTACTTC.

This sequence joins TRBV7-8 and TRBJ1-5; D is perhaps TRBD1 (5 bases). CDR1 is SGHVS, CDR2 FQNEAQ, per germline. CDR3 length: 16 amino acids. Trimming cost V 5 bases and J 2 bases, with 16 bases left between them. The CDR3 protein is CASSGRRAGGNQPQHF. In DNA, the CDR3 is TGTGCCAGCAGCGGCCGCCGGGCGGGGGGCAATCAGCCCCAGCATTTT.

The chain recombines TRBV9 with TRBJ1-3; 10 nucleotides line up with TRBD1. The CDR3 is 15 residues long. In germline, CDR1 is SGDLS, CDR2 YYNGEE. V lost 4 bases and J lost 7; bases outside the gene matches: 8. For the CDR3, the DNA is TGTGCCAGCAGCCCAGGGACAGGGGAAGGGAACACCATATATTTT. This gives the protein CASSPGTGEGNTIYF.

CDR3 sequence (DNA): TGTGCCAGCCTCCCAGCAGGTTATAATTCACCCCTCCACTTT. Protein sequence: CASLPAGYNSPLHF. The chain combines TRBV27 with TRBJ1-6; D is uncertain. V lost 8 bases to trimming and J lost 4 bases, with 12 bases between them. Germline V gene sequence: CDR1 MNHEY, CDR2 SMNVEV (reference sequence). This CDR3 is 14 amino acids long.

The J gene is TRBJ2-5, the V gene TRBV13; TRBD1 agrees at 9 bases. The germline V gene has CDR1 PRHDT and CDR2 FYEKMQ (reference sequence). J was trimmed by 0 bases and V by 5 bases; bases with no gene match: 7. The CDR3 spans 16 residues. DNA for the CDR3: TGTGCCAGCAGCCCCCCCAGGGACAGGGACCAAGAGACCCAGTACTTC. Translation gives CASSPPRDRDQETQYF. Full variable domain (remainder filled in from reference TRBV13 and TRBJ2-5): AAGVIQSPRHLIKEKRETATLKCYPIPRHDTVYWYQQGPGQDPQFLISFYEKMQSDKGSIPDRFSAQQFSDYHSELNMSSLELGDSALYFCASSPPRDRDQETQYFGPGTRLLVL.

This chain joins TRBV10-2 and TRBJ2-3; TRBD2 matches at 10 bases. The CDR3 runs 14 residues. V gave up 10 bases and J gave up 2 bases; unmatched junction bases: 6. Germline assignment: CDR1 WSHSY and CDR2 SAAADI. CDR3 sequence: CATSTSGYTDTQYF. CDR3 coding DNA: TGCGCCACTTCGACTAGCGGGTACACAGATACGCAGTATTTT.

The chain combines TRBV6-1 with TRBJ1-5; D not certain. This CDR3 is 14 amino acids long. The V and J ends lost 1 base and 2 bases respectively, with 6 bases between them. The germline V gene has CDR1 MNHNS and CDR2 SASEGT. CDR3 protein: CASSEVAGNQPQHF. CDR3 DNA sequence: TGTGCCAGCAGTGAAGTAGCAGGCAATCAGCCCCAGCATTTT.

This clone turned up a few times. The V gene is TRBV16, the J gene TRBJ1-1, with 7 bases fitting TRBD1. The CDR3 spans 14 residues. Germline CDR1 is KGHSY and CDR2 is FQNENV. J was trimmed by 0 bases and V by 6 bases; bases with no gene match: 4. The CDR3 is CASSLQGMNTEAFF. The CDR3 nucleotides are TGTGCCAGCAGTTTACAGGGGATGAACACTGAAGCTTTCTTT.

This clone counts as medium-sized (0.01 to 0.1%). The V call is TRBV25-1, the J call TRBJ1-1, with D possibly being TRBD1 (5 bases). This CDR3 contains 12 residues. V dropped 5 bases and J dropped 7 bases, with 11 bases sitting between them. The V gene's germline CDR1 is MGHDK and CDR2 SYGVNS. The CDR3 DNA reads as TGTGCCAGCAGTAGCCAGGGAGGTGAAGCTTTCTTT. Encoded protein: CASSSQGGEAFF.